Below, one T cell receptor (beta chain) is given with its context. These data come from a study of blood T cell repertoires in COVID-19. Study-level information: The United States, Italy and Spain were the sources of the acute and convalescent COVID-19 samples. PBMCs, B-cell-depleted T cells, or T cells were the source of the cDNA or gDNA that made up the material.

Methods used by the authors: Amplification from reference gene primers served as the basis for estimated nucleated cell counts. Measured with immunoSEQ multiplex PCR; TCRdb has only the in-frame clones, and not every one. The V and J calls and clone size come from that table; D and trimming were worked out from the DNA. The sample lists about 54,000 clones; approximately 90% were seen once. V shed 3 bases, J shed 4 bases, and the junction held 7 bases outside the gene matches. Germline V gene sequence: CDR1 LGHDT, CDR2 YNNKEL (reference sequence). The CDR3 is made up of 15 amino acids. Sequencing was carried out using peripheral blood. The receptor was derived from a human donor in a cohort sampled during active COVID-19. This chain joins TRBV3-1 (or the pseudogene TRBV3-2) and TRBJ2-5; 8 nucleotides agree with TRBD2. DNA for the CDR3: TGTGCCAGCAGCCAGGGACTAGGCCTGGGAGAGACCCAGTACTTC. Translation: CASSQGLGLGETQYF.